This T cell receptor beta chain stems from a study of T cell repertoires and leukemia-associated antigens. As for this clonotype: Its cognate antigen is unknown.

V lost 6 bases to trimming and J lost 8 bases; unmatched junction nucleotides: 10. The CDR3 length is 15 residues. TCRdb analysed the 5' RACE reads with MiXCR anew, one entry per CDR3 protein. The table has 9,000 to 15,000 distinct CDR3 sequences, about 41% seen once. Sequencing was done on a sample of CD3+ T cells sorted from blood and cultured. J is TRBJ2-1 and V is TRBV12-3 or TRBV12-4, with 10 nucleotides matching TRBD2. The sequence derives from a female donor in good health. The CDR3 DNA sequence: TGTGCCAGCAGATCACTAGCGGGAAGGCCGCATGAGCAGTTCTTC. It encodes CASRSLAGRPHEQFF.